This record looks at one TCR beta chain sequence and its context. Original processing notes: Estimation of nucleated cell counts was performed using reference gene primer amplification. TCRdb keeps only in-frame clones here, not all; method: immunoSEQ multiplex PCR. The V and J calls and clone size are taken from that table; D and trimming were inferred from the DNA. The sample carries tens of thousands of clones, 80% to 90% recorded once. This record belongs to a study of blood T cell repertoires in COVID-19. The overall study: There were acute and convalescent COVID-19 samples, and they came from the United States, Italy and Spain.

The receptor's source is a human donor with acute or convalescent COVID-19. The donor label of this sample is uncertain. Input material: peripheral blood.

As DNA, the CDR3 is TGTGCCAGTAGTATGGATAGCGCAACTCAAAACATTCAGTACTTC. Amino acids: CASSMDSATQNIQYF. This chain links TRBV19 with TRBJ2-4; D is perhaps TRBD2 (5 bases). Germline values: CDR1 LNHDA, CDR2 SQIVND (reference sequence). V was clipped by 3 bases and J by 5 bases, with 14 bases between them. The CDR3 runs 15 residues.